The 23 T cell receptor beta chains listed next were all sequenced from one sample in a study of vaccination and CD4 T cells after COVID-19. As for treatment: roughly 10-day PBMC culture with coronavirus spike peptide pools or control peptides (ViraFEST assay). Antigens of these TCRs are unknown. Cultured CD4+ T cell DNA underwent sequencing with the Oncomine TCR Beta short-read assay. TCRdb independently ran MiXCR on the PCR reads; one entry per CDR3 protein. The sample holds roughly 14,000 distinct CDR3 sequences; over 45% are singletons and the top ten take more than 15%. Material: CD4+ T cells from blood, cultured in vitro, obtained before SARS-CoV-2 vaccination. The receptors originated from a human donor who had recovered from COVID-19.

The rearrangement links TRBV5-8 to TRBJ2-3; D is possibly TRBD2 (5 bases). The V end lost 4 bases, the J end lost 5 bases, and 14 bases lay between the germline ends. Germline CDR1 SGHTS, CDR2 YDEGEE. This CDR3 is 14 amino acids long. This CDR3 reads CASSTGNRVDTQYF. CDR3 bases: TGTGCCAGCAGCACGGGAAACCGGGTAGATACGCAGTATTTT.

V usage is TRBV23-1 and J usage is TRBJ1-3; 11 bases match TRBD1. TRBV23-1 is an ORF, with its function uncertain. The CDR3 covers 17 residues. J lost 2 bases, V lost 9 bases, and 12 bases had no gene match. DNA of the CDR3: TGCGCCAGGGGAGACGCGGGACAGGGGGTTCCTGGAAACACCATATATTTT. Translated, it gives CARGDAGQGVPGNTIYF.

CDR3 residues: CASSLAGYRGRAKNTGELFF. The CDR3 DNA reads as TGTGCCAGCAGCTTAGCGGGTTACAGGGGGCGTGCTAAGAACACCGGGGAGCTGTTTTTT. V is TRBV7-9 and J is TRBJ2-2, with 9 bases that match TRBD1. The CDR3 consists of 20 residues. The V segment lost 0 bases and the J segment 1 base; nucleotides outside the gene matches: 12. Looked up from germline, CDR1 is SEHNR and CDR2 is FQNEAQ (reference sequence).

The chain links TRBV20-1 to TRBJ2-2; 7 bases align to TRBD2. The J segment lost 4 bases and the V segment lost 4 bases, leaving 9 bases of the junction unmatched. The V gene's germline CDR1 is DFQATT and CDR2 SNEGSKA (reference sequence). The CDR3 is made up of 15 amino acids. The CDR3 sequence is CSAKMGGLGTGELFF. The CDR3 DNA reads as TGCAGTGCTAAAATGGGGGGGTTGGGCACCGGGGAGCTGTTTTTT.

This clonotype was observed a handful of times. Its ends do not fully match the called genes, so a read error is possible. The CDR3 protein is CSARDSRVNFGYTF. The CDR3 DNA sequence: TGCAGTGCTAGAGATAGCAGGGTCAACTTTGGCTACACCTTC. J is TRBJ1-2 and V is TRBV20-1, with a tentative D call TRBD1 (5 bases). This CDR3 has 14 amino acids. Germline V CDR1 and CDR2: DFQATT, SNEGSKA (reference sequence).

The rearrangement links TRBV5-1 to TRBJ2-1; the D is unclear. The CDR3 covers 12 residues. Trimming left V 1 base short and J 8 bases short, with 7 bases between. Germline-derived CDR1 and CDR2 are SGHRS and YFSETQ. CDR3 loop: CASSLFEYEQFF. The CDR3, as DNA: TGCGCCAGCAGCTTGTTTGAGTATGAGCAGTTCTTC.

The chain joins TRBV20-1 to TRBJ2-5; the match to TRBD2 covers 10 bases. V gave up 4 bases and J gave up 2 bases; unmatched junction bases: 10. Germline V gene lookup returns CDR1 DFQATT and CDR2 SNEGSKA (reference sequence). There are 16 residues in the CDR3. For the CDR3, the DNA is TGCAGTGCTAAACCCCAGGGACTAGCGAAACAAGAGACCCAGTACTTC. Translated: CSAKPQGLAKQETQYF.

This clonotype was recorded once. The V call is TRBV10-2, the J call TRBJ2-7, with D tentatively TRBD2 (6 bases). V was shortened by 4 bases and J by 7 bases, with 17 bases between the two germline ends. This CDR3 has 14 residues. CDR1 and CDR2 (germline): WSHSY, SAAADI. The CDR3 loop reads CASSVWDSPTEQYF. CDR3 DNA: TGCGCCAGCAGTGTCTGGGACTCCCCTACGGAGCAGTACTTC.

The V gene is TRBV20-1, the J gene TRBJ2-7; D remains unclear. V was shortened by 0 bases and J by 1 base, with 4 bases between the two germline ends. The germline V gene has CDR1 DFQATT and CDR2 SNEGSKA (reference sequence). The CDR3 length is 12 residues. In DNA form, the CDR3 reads TGCAGTGCTAGAGACCCATCCTACGAGCAGTACTTC. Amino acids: CSARDPSYEQYF.

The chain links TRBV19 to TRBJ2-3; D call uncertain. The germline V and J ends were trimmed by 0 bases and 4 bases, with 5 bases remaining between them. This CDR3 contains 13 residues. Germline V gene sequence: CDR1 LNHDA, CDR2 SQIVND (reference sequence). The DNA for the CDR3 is TGTGCCAGTAGTATAGAAGGACCAGATACGCAGTATTTT. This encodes CASSIEGPDTQYF.

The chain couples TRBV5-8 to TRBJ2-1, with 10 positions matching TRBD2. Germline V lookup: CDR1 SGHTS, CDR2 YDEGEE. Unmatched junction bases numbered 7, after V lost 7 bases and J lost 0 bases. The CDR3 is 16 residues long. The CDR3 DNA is TGTGCCAGCCTGGGACTAGCGTCATACTCCTACAATGAGCAGTTCTTC. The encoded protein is CASLGLASYSYNEQFF. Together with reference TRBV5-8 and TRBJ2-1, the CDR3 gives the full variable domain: EAGVTQSPTHLIKTRGQQATLRCSPISGHTSVYWYQQALGLGLQFLLWYDEGEERNRGNFPPRFSGRQFPNYSSELNVNALELEDSALYLCASLGLASYSYNEQFFGPGTRLTVL.

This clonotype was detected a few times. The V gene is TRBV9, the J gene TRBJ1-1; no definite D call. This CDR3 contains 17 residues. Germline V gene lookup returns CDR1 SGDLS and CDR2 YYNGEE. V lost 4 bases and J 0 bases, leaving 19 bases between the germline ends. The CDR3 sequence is CASSPRAGKRMNTEAFF. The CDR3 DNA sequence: TGTGCCAGCAGCCCCCGGGCTGGGAAACGGATGAACACTGAAGCTTTCTTT. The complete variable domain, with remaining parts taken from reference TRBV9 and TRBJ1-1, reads DSGVTQTPKHLITATGQRVTLRCSPRSGDLSVYWYQQSLDQGLQFLIQYYNGEERAKGNILERFSAQQFPDLHSELNLSSLELGDSALYFCASSPRAGKRMNTEAFFGQGTRLTVV.

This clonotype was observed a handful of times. For the CDR3, the DNA is TGTGCCAGCAGCTTAAGGGGGATGGGTAATGAAAAACTGTTTTTT. It specifies CASSLRGMGNEKLFF. This chain links TRBV7-2 with TRBJ1-4, with D possibly TRBD1 on 6 matching bases. Trimming cost V 2 bases and J 4 bases, with 11 bases left between them. Germline CDR1 SGHTA, CDR2 FQGNSA. This CDR3 has 15 residues.

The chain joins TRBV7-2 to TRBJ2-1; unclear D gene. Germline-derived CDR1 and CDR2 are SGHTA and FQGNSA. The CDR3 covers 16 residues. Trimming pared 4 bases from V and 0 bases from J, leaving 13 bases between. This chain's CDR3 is CASSSESTLSYNEQFF. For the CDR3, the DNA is TGTGCCAGCAGCTCCGAATCAACACTCTCCTACAATGAGCAGTTCTTC. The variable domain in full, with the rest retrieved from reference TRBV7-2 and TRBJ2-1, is GAGVSQSPSNKVTEKGKDVELRCDPISGHTALYWYRQSLGQGLEFLIYFQGNSAPDKSGLPSDRFSAERTGGSVSTLTIQRTQQEDSAVYLCASSSESTLSYNEQFFGPGTRLTVL.

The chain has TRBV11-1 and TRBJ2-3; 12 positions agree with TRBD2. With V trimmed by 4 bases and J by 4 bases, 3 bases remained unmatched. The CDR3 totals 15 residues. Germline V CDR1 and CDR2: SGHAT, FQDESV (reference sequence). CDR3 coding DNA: TGTGCCAGCAGCTGGACTAGCGGGACGCCAGATACGCAGTATTTT. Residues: CASSWTSGTPDTQYF. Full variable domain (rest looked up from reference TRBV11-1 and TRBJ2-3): EAEVAQSPRYKITEKSQAVAFWCDPISGHATLYWYRQILGQGPELLVQFQDESVVDDSQLPKDRFSAERLKGVDSTLKIQPAELGDSAMYLCASSWTSGTPDTQYFGPGTRLTVL.

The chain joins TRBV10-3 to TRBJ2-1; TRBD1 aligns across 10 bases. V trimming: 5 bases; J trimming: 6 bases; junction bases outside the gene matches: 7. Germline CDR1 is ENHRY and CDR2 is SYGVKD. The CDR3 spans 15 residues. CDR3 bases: TGTGCCATCAGTCGTGAGACAGGGGGCATCAATGAGCAGTTCTTC. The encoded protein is CAISRETGGINEQFF.

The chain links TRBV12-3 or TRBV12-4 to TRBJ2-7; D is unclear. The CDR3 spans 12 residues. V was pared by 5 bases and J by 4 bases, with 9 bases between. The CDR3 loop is CASSRTRYEQYF. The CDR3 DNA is TGTGCCAGCAGTCGAACAAGGTACGAGCAGTACTTC.

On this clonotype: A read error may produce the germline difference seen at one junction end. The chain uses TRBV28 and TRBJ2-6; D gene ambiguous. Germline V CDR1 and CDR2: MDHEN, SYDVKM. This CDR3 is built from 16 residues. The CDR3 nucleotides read TGTGCCAGCAGTTTACCCGACAACTCTTGGGCCAACGTCCTGACTTTC. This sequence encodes CASSLPDNSWANVLTF.

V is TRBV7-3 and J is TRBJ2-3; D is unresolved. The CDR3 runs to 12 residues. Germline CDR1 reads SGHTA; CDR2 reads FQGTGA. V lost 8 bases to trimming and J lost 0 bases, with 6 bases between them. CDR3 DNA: TGTGCCAGCTCAGATAGCACAGATACGCAGTATTTT. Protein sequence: CASSDSTDTQYF.

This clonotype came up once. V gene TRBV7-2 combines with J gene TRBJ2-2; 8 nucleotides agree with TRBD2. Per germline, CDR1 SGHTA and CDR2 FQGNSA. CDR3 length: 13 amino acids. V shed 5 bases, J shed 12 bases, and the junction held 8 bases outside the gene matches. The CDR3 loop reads CASSLTSGGQLFF. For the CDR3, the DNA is TGTGCCAGCAGCCTAACTAGCGGTGGGCAGCTGTTTTTT. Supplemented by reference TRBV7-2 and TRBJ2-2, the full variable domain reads GAGVSQSPSNKVTEKGKDVELRCDPISGHTALYWYRQSLGQGLEFLIYFQGNSAPDKSGLPSDRFSAERTGGSVSTLTIQRTQQEDSAVYLCASSLTSGGQLFFGEGSRLTVL.

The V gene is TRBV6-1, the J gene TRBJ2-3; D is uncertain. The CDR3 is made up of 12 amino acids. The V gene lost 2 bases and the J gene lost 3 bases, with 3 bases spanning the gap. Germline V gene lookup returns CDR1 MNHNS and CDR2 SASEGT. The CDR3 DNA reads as TGTGCCAGCAGTGAATTGACAGATACGCAGTATTTT. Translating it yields CASSELTDTQYF.

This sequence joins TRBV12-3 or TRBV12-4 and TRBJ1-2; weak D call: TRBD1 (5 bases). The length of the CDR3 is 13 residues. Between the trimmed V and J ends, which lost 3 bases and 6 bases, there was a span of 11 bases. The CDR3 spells CASSFIQGDGYTF. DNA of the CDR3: TGTGCCAGCAGTTTTATCCAGGGAGATGGCTACACCTTC.

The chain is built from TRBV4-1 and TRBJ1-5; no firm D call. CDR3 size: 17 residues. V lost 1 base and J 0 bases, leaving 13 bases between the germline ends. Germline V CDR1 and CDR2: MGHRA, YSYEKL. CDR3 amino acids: CASSQATLGFSNQPQHF. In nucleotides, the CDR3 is TGCGCCAGCAGCCAAGCTACCCTGGGGTTTAGCAATCAGCCCCAGCATTTT.